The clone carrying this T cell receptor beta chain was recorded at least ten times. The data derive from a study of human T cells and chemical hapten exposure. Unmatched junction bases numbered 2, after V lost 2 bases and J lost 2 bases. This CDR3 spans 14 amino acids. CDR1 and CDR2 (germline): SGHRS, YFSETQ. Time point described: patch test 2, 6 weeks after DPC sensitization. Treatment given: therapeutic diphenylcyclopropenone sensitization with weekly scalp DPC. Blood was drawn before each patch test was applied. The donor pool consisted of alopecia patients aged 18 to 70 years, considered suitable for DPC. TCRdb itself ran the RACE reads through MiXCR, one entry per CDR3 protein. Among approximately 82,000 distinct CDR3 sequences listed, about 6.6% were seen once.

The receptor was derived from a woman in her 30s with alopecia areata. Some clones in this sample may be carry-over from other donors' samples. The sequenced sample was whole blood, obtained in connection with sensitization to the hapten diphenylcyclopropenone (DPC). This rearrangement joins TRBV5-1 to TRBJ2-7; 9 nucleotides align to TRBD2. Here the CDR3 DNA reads TGCGCCAGCAGCTTTAGCGGGGGTCCCTACGAGCAGTACTTC. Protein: CASSFSGGPYEQYF.